The present entry profiles one TCR beta chain with its context. Its antigen is not yet known. No quality values exist for individual bases; no much larger clone is one base distant. The data were obtained in a study of shared clonotypes between healthy human individuals (TCRdb year 2020). The study in broad terms: The cohort comprised a couple of women and a few men aged 18 to 49 years. The study deeply sequenced blood TCR repertoires of roughly five healthy adults to estimate repertoire size and the extent of clonotype sharing between individuals. To increase sequencing depth and limit assay-specific biases, TCR repertoire library preparation and sequencing were carried out by different laboratories using diverse techniques. Leukapheresis yielded between about 0.94 and 9.5 billion PBMCs per donor. Findings and caveats that apply to the study as a whole: The small number of donors limited the genetic and exposure-history diversity represented. Sampling was limited to blood, and TCR repertoires in tissue likely differ from TCR repertoires in blood. Pairwise subsampling indicated that sequencing depth was expected to affect the degree of clonotype sharing among donors.

CDR1 MNHNS and CDR2 SASEGT are derived from the germline V gene. Inclusive of the bounding cysteine and phenylalanine, the CDR3 is 14 residues long. The kept DNA is CDR3 alone, 42 bases in frame from the first base. V and J lose 2 bases and 3 bases, and a span of 10 bases separates them. TCR CDR3 regions were amplified from genomic DNA by multiplex PCR using the deep immunoSEQ assay. Extracted genomic DNA from each cell subset was spread evenly across all wells of several immunoSEQ 96-well plates, with each plate serving as a replicate. For unsorted PBMC, each replicate PCR was loaded with approximately 330 ng genomic DNA, equivalent to around 30,000 T cell genomes. Unsorted PBMC genomic DNA was sequenced across ten immunoSEQ deep assay plates. The purified libraries were quantified using a Qubit 3.0 fluorometer, sized with a Bioanalyzer 2100, and then quantified again using the KAPA Library Quantification kit. Each immunoSEQ 96-well plate was sequenced on its own single-read 150-cycle Illumina NextSeq 550 flow cell. As for the original processing: Because the immunoSEQ output held only junctional sequences and lacked quality scores, the filtering could not match the filtering applied to full-length reads. Sequences were annotated with PyIR, a Python wrapper for IgBLAST v1.9, using IMGT germline references to assign V/J genes and CDR3. Reads were removed for weak V/J assignments (E-value above 1e-6), missing CDR3, stop codons, out-of-frame junctions, or ambiguous translated residues. A V3J clonotype was defined by an identical inferred V gene, J gene, and CDR3 amino acid sequence. Percentage overlap between repertoires was computed as shared unique clonotypes divided by the size of the smaller repertoire. Three approaches were used to assess repertoire richness: RTK rarefaction, the Chao1 estimator, and Recon v2.1 estimates of unobserved clonotypes. TCRdb mirrors the immuneACCESS table, restricted to in-frame sequences. Some clones are absent from its copies; in checked studies, under half trace to an unresolved V gene, and the reason for the others is unknown. For V, J and clone size, that table is used; D and trimming come from the DNA. This sample gives around 500,000 clones in total; roughly 85% of them show up just once. About 12% of the sample is held by the ten biggest clonotypes.

Donors were healthy HIV-negative adults with no recently reported acute infections or vaccinations. Every donor was a Caucasian adult residing in Nashville, Tennessee, USA. For unsorted samples, some 90 million PBMCs were counted and genomic DNA was extracted with the QIAamp DNA Blood Mini kit. After blood collection by leukapheresis, PBMCs were isolated using Ficoll-Histopaque density gradient centrifugation and then cryopreserved in the vapor phase of liquid nitrogen. The clonotype originates from a woman aged 35 to 49 in good health. Some clones in this sample may be carry-over from other donors' samples. The chain is encoded by TRBV6-1 joined to TRBJ1-1; the D gene is perhaps TRBD1, on 5 matching bases. The sequenced sample consisted of PBMCs. The CDR3 here reads CASSEWGEDTEAFF. The DNA sequence is as follows: TGTGCCAGCAGTGAATGGGGGGAGGACACTGAAGCTTTCTTT.